Shown below are 31 T cell receptor beta chains from a single sample sequenced in a study of cytomegalovirus exposure and HLA in healthy donors. The PCR employed 60 Vbeta primers together with 13 Jbeta primers. This table comes from immunoSEQ multiplex PCR, and its TCRdb copy is limited to in-frame clones, with some not included. The table lists approximately 150,000 clones, more than 70% of them singletons. The sequenced sample was PBMCs. Receptors were obtained from a man aged 55 to 69 in good health and CMV-seronegative.

The V gene is TRBV7-2, the J gene TRBJ2-6; perhaps TRBD1 as D (6 bases). CDR1 is SGHTA and CDR2 is FQGNSA in the germline V gene. V shed 4 bases and J shed 4 bases, with 14 bases lying between them. The CDR3 covers 16 residues. The CDR3 sequence is CASSSQTGSGANVLTF. The CDR3 coding sequence is TGTGCCAGCAGCTCTCAGACAGGTTCAGGGGCCAACGTCCTGACTTTC.

The rearrangement links TRBV5-1 to TRBJ2-7; 7 positions agree with TRBD1. This CDR3 contains 14 residues. CDR1 is SGHRS and CDR2 is YFSETQ in the germline V gene. V lost 4 bases and J lost 0; bases outside the gene matches: 4. The CDR3 region has the DNA TGCGCCAGCAGCCCCCGGGACAGCTCCTACGAGCAGTACTTC. This translates into CASSPRDSSYEQYF.

V is TRBV9 and J is TRBJ2-7; 7 bases fit TRBD2. CDR3 size: 15 residues. The V and J ends lost 0 bases and 8 bases, in that order; junction bases with no gene match: 11. Germline-derived CDR1 and CDR2 are SGDLS and YYNGEE. The CDR3, as DNA: TGTGCCAGCAGCGTAGGGATAGGGCTAGCGGCTCAGCAGTACTTC. The encoded protein is CASSVGIGLAAQQYF.

J is TRBJ1-2 and V is TRBV6-5; TRBD1 matches 11 bases. The germline V gene encodes CDR1 MNHEY and CDR2 SVGAGI. The CDR3 extends over 14 amino acids. Trimming cost V 6 bases and J 3 bases; bases outside gene matches: 3. As DNA, the CDR3 is TGTGCCAGCAGACGGACAGGGGGCGACTATGGCTACACCTTC. Encoded protein: CASRRTGGDYGYTF.

In DNA form, the CDR3 reads TGTGCCAGCAGGGGCACAGGGGTTATCACCGGGGAGCTGTTTTTT. It encodes CASRGTGVITGELFF. V and J are TRBV28 and TRBJ2-2, with 7 bases identical to TRBD1. The CDR3 has 15 residues. Looked up from germline, CDR1 is MDHEN and CDR2 is SYDVKM. The J segment lost 4 bases and the V segment lost 6 bases, leaving 8 bases of the junction unmatched.

The V gene is TRBV7-2, the J gene TRBJ2-7; D perhaps matches TRBD1 (5 bases). Germline CDR1 reads SGHTA; CDR2 reads FQGNSA. V lost 1 base to trimming and J lost 3 bases, with 13 bases between them. The CDR3 is made up of 15 amino acids. CDR3 DNA: TGTGCCAGCAGCTTAGGAGTAGGGCAGGGCTACGAGCAGTACTTC. Amino acid sequence: CASSLGVGQGYEQYF.

J is TRBJ2-7 and V is TRBV12-5; 7 positions match TRBD2. V was pared by 10 bases and J by 2 bases, with 11 bases of the junction left unmatched. This CDR3 comprises 14 residues. In germline, CDR1 is LGHNT, CDR2 FRNRAP. DNA of the CDR3: TGTGCTACCCGGGCCCGGGGGACTACCTACGAGCAGTACTTC. Its protein is CATRARGTTYEQYF.

V and J are TRBV11-3 and TRBJ1-1, with D unresolved. V was pared by 1 base and J by 2 bases, with 8 bases between. From germline, CDR1 is SGHNT and CDR2 YENEEA. This CDR3 comprises 14 residues. Written as DNA, the CDR3 is TGTGCCAGCAGCTTAGCTAGCAGTAACACTGAAGCTTTCTTT. It specifies CASSLASSNTEAFF.

The chain carries TRBV2 and TRBJ1-6; possibly TRBD1 for D (6 bases). The V gene lost 6 bases and the J gene lost 8 bases, with 11 bases spanning the gap. There are 13 residues in the CDR3. The germline V gene encodes CDR1 SNHLY and CDR2 FYNNEI. The CDR3 region has the DNA TGTGCCAGCAGGAGGGGGTGGGATTCACCCCTCCACTTT. Its protein product is CASRRGWDSPLHF.

This clone was recorded once. The chain is built from TRBV4-1 and TRBJ1-1; D is undetermined. Per the germline V gene, CDR1 is MGHRA and CDR2 is YSYEKL. The CDR3 is 12 amino acids. With 0 bases removed from V and 13 bases from J, the gap between germline ends came to 12 bases. CDR3 nucleotide sequence: TGCGCCAGCAGCCAAGAGGGCAGGCTGGTTTTCTTT. It encodes CASSQEGRLVFF.

V usage is TRBV7-3 and J usage is TRBJ1-1; D perhaps matches TRBD1 (5 bases). CDR3 length equals 13 residues. CDR1 is SGHTA, CDR2 FQGTGA, per germline. Trimming stripped 6 bases from V and 1 base from J, with 9 bases between. CDR3 DNA: TGTGCCAGCAGTGGGGCTGCGAACACTGAAGCTTTCTTT. Translated: CASSGAANTEAFF.

The chain joins TRBV9 to TRBJ1-5; D is uncertain. V shed 0 bases and J shed 7 bases, with 8 bases lying between them. The V gene's germline CDR1 is SGDLS and CDR2 YYNGEE. The CDR3 has 13 amino acids. CDR3 bases: TGTGCCAGCAGCGTAGATTCCGGGCAGCCCCAGCATTTT. Its protein product is CASSVDSGQPQHF.

This sequence joins TRBV19 and TRBJ1-1; 8 bases are a match to TRBD1. This CDR3 has 15 amino acids. Unmatched junction bases numbered 13, after V lost 3 bases and J lost 10 bases. CDR1 LNHDA and CDR2 SQIVND come from the germline V gene (reference sequence). CDR3 loop: CASSIGRGLHGGAFF. The CDR3 DNA sequence: TGTGCCAGTAGTATTGGCAGGGGGCTGCATGGGGGAGCTTTCTTT.

This clone was recorded a few times. Additional DNA sequences in this sample encode the identical CDR3. The chain joins TRBV6-1 to TRBJ1-5, with 7 bases fitting TRBD1. The CDR3 consists of 13 residues. Germline loops: CDR1 MNHNS, CDR2 SASEGT. Trimming took 7 bases from V and 2 from J; bases not matched to a gene: 2. The CDR3 DNA reads TGTGCCAGCACCGGACAGGGCAATCAGCCCCAGCATTTT. Its protein product is CASTGQGNQPQHF.

This clone was seen only a few times. The chain carries TRBV18 and TRBJ2-1; maybe TRBD2 (6 bases). The germline V gene has CDR1 KGHSH and CDR2 LQKENI. Trimming pared 7 bases from V and 4 bases from J, leaving 14 bases between. CDR3 length: 14 residues. The CDR3 loop is CASLAGTSYNEQFF. The CDR3 DNA sequence: TGTGCCAGCTTAGCCGGGACTTCTTACAATGAGCAGTTCTTC.

This clone came up a few times. The J gene is TRBJ2-7, the V gene TRBV7-9, with 14 bases that match TRBD2. Germline V gene data show CDR1 as SEHNR and CDR2 as FQNEAQ (reference sequence). V lost 1 base and J lost 6; bases outside the gene matches: 11. This CDR3 spans 18 amino acids. The CDR3 protein is CASSLEGLAGAYGSEQYF. CDR3 coding DNA: TGTGCCAGCAGCTTAGAGGGACTAGCGGGAGCTTACGGGAGCGAGCAGTACTTC.

CDR3 bases: TGTGCCACCCGACTAGCGGCACAAGAGACCCAGTACTTC. It yields the protein CATRLAAQETQYF. The chain recombines TRBV27 with TRBJ2-5; 9 bases align to TRBD2. Looked up from germline, CDR1 is MNHEY and CDR2 is SMNVEV (reference sequence). Trimming cost V 10 bases and J 2 bases; bases outside gene matches: 5. The CDR3 consists of 13 residues.

This chain joins TRBV7-2 and TRBJ2-5, with D possibly matching TRBD2 (7 bases). The CDR3 consists of 13 residues. The V gene's germline CDR1 is SGHTA and CDR2 FQGNSA. V gave up 3 bases and J gave up 5 bases, with 10 bases separating them. CDR3 DNA: TGTGCCAGCAGCTTCGGGGGGCCTGAGACCCAGTACTTC. Amino acid sequence: CASSFGGPETQYF.

The J gene is TRBJ1-5, the V gene TRBV5-6; maybe TRBD1 (6 bases). This CDR3 region has 16 residues. The germline CDR1 and CDR2 sequences are SGHDT and YYEEEE. The germline V and J ends were trimmed by 1 base and 6 bases, with 17 bases remaining between them. The CDR3 reads CASSLSGQPGGQPQHF. CDR3 coding DNA: TGTGCCAGCAGCTTGAGTGGACAGCCAGGCGGTCAGCCCCAGCATTTT. Full variable domain (outside the CDR3, taken from reference TRBV5-6 and TRBJ1-5): DAGVTQSPTHLIKTRGQQVTLRCSPKSGHDTVSWYQQALGQGPQFIFQYYEEEERQRGNFPDRFSGHQFPNYSSELNVNALLLGDSALYLCASSLSGQPGGQPQHFGDGTRLSIL.

This clone was observed a handful of times. Different DNA sequences within this sample yield the same CDR3. This chain links TRBV7-2 with TRBJ2-3; 9 nucleotides agree with TRBD2. Germline V gene data show CDR1 as SGHTA and CDR2 as FQGNSA. With 6 bases clipped from V and 4 bases from J, the junction kept 11 bases outside the gene matches. This CDR3 is 16 amino acids long. In DNA, the CDR3 is TGTGCCAGCAGGAATCGGGGGGGACTAGCTCCAGATACGCAGTATTTT. Translation: CASRNRGGLAPDTQYF.

The chain links TRBV10-3 to TRBJ1-1; tentative D call: TRBD1 (6 bases). CDR3 length: 11 amino acids. Germline values: CDR1 ENHRY, CDR2 SYGVKD. Deletions cut 6 bases from V and 6 bases from J, with 8 bases between. CDR3 loop: CAISRGPEAFF. CDR3 coding DNA: TGTGCCATCAGCAGGGGACCTGAAGCTTTCTTT.

This sequence joins TRBV5-1 and TRBJ2-1; D unclear. With 0 bases removed from V and 8 bases from J, the gap between germline ends came to 12 bases. The CDR3 consists of 14 residues. Germline V lookup: CDR1 SGHRS, CDR2 YFSETQ. The CDR3 nucleotides read TGCGCCAGCAGCTTGGTACGAACTGAGGATGAGCAGTTCTTC. Its translation: CASSLVRTEDEQFF.

The J gene is TRBJ1-1, the V gene TRBV6-5; perhaps TRBD1 as D (5 bases). Trimming cost V 5 bases and J 5 bases, with 12 bases left between them. Per germline, CDR1 MNHEY and CDR2 SVGAGI. The CDR3 contains 13 residues. The chain's CDR3 is CASSPGRGTEAFF. For the CDR3, the DNA is TGTGCCAGCAGTCCAGGGCGTGGGACTGAAGCTTTCTTT.

The chain joins TRBV11-2 to TRBJ1-4; 9 bases match TRBD1. Germline loops: CDR1 SGHAT, CDR2 FQNNGV. There are 14 residues in the CDR3. The trim removed 6 bases at V and 7 bases at J, leaving 6 bases unmatched. CDR3 coding DNA: TGTGCCAGCAGGGTCGGGACAGGGAGTGAAAAACTGTTTTTT. Translating it yields CASRVGTGSEKLFF.

This clone was counted only a few times. The V and J genes are TRBV7-2 and TRBJ2-5, with 10 bases aligning to TRBD1. Trimming at V came to 5 bases and at J to 4 bases, leaving 10 bases not matched to a gene. This CDR3 has 16 residues. In germline, CDR1 is SGHTA, CDR2 FQGNSA. The CDR3 is CASSPQWDRGRETQYF. The CDR3 DNA reads as TGTGCCAGCAGCCCCCAATGGGACAGGGGAAGAGAGACCCAGTACTTC.

The table lists this clone with a count of one. The chain carries TRBV28 and TRBJ2-5, with D perhaps TRBD1 (6 bases). The closer fit of TRBJ2-7 to the DNA end suggests the J call may be wrong. The germline V gene has CDR1 MDHEN and CDR2 SYDVKM. CDR3 length equals 13 residues. CDR3 residues: CASRPQGTYEQYF. The CDR3 DNA sequence: TGTGCCAGCAGGCCACAGGGTACCTACGAGCAGTACTTC.

The rearrangement joins TRBV5-4 to TRBJ2-7; 8 nucleotides match TRBD2. The CDR3 spans 15 residues. V was clipped by 4 bases and J by 0 bases; unmatched bases: 6. CDR1 and CDR2 (germline): SGHNT, YYREEE (reference sequence). The CDR3 loop reads CASSISGTSSYEQYF. In nucleotides, the CDR3 is TGTGCCAGCAGCATCTCCGGGACTAGCTCCTACGAGCAGTACTTC.

The J gene is TRBJ2-2, the V gene TRBV4-3; no clear D gene. The CDR3 totals 14 residues. The germline V gene encodes CDR1 LGHNA and CDR2 YSLEER. The V end was cut by 4 bases, the J end by 1 base, with 7 bases between. CDR3 sequence reads: CASSPIQNTGELFF. CDR3 nucleotides: TGCGCCAGCAGCCCCATACAGAACACCGGGGAGCTGTTTTTT.

In its sample, this clone was seen once. In DNA form, the CDR3 reads TGTGCCAGTAGTGGGGCGGGAGGACAAGAGACCCAGTACTTC. Its translation: CASSGAGGQETQYF. The chain has TRBV19 and TRBJ2-5, with 8 nucleotides matching TRBD2. Germline CDR1 is LNHDA and CDR2 is SQIVND (reference sequence). With 5 bases clipped from V and 2 bases from J, the junction kept 4 bases outside the gene matches. The CDR3 runs 14 residues.

The chain uses TRBV27 and TRBJ2-7; unclear D gene. The CDR3 totals 11 residues. The V end lost 8 bases, the J end lost 2 bases, and 7 bases lay between the germline ends. Germline CDR1 reads MNHEY; CDR2 reads SMNVEV (reference sequence). The CDR3 DNA reads TGTGCCAGCGGTGGCACCTACGAGCAGTACTTC. This codes for CASGGTYEQYF.

The chain is built from TRBV28 and TRBJ2-7, with D tentatively TRBD2 (7 bases). The CDR3 loop spans 15 amino acids. V lost 4 bases and J lost 4, with 17 bases in between. The germline gives CDR1 MDHEN, CDR2 SYDVKM. The CDR3 DNA follows: TGTGCCAGCAGTTGGCAGCCCGGGGGGACATACGAGCAGTACTTC. Protein sequence: CASSWQPGGTYEQYF.